These 6 T cell receptor beta chains were sequenced from one sample in a study of cytomegalovirus exposure and HLA in healthy donors. Primers: 60 Vbeta forward and 13 Jbeta reverse. Here immunoSEQ multiplex PCR was the method, and the copy in TCRdb shows in-frame clones only, minus some. Among some 150,000 clones listed, approximately 72% were seen once. The sequencing input was PBMCs. Source of these receptors: a human donor in good health.

The chain links TRBV7-9 to TRBJ2-5, with 10 nucleotides matching TRBD1. The V gene's germline CDR1 is SEHNR and CDR2 FQNEAQ (reference sequence). With V trimmed by 0 bases and J by 5 bases, 3 bases remained unmatched. This CDR3 spans 15 amino acids. The CDR3 DNA reads TGTGCCAGCAGCTTAGCGACAGGGGGCGGGGAGACCCAGTACTTC. Translated, it gives CASSLATGGGETQYF.

This clone is a singleton in its sample. The chain carries TRBV5-4 and TRBJ2-1; no clear D gene. The CDR3 length is 16 residues. V lost 1 base, J lost 0 bases, and 11 bases lay in between. Germline V gene sequence: CDR1 SGHNT, CDR2 YYREEE (reference sequence). The CDR3 sequence: CASSLFGGGSYNEQFF. CDR3 bases: TGTGCCAGCAGCTTGTTTGGTGGCGGCTCCTACAATGAGCAGTTCTTC.

The chain has TRBV29-1 and TRBJ1-1; 8 nucleotides line up with TRBD1. V trimming: 7 bases; J trimming: 4 bases; junction bases outside the gene matches: 8. Germline V gives CDR1 SQVTM, CDR2 ANQGSEA. The CDR3 contains 13 residues. CDR3 sequence reads: CSASTGASTEAFF. The CDR3, as DNA: TGCAGCGCATCGACAGGGGCAAGCACTGAAGCTTTCTTT.

This clone has only one observation. The junction shows a germline mismatch at one end, possibly a read error. Different DNA sequences within this sample yield the same CDR3. The chain recombines TRBV27 with TRBJ1-5; possible D gene TRBD1, 5 bases. Germline assignment: CDR1 MNHEY and CDR2 SMNVEV (reference sequence). This CDR3 is built from 15 residues. CDR3 DNA sequence: TGTGCCAGCAGTTTATTGGGGGGAGGCAACCAGCCCCAGCATTTT. Translated, it gives CASSLLGGGNQPQHF.

The rearrangement uses TRBV5-1 and TRBJ2-5; 8 positions match TRBD2. V lost 4 bases, J lost 0 bases, and 8 bases stayed unmatched. Germline assignment: CDR1 SGHRS and CDR2 YFSETQ. This CDR3 has 16 amino acids. The CDR3: CASSPLTGGNQETQYF. DNA of the CDR3: TGCGCCAGCAGCCCTCTGACGGGGGGGAACCAAGAGACCCAGTACTTC.

The chain is built from TRBV10-3 and TRBJ2-7, with 11 bases identical to TRBD2. The germline gives CDR1 ENHRY, CDR2 SYGVKD. The ends lost 6 bases at V and 7 bases at J; junction bases unmatched: 11. This CDR3 has 15 amino acids. The CDR3 sequence: CAIRELAGALGEQYF. CDR3 bases: TGTGCCATCAGAGAACTAGCGGGGGCCCTCGGGGAGCAGTACTTC.